This note documents a single T cell receptor (beta chain) sequence. The antigen is unknown. The protocol was immunoSEQ multiplex PCR, while the TCRdb copy is restricted to in-frame clones and leaves out a portion. The sample carries approximately 85,000 clones, more than 85% recorded once. The data originate from a study of graft-versus-host responses after intestinal transplantation. Whole-study results and caveats: In recipient marrow, GvH clones were found, and some appeared first in ileum or blood.

The CDR3 runs to 16 residues. The V gene's germline CDR1 is MNHEY and CDR2 SVGAGI. V lost 3 bases, J lost 1 base, and 16 bases lay in between. The rearrangement uses TRBV6-5 and TRBJ2-7, with D maybe TRBD1 (6 bases). This TCR derives from a human donor who was the organ donor for an intestinal transplant. Here the sequenced sample was unstimulated CD8+ T cells sorted from spleen or lymph node cells, taken before transplant. The CDR3 DNA follows: TGTGCCAGCAGTTATGATGGTCAGGGGTATTCCTACGAGCAGTACTTC. This codes for CASSYDGQGYSYEQYF.